This T cell receptor beta chain was sequenced in a study of T cells in Graves' hyperthyroidism and ophthalmopathy. Amplification yielded TCR beta CDR3 regions, with RNA transcripts as the source. During a first-round RT-PCR of the TCR CDR3, the HTBI primer set was used. Each CDR3 protein is one row after TCRdb ran MiXCR on the multiplex PCR reads. The data contain fewer than 250,000 distinct CDR3 sequences, about 17% of them singletons. Researchers barred patients who had uncontrolled infection, other autoimmune disease, pregnancy or lactation. Fresh peripheral blood, around 10 ml of it, supplied the PBMCs. This clonotype was detected many times. Input material: blood. The sequence was obtained from a young woman with Graves' ophthalmopathy.

CDR3 sequence reads: CASGARGAGGPTDTQYF. The CDR3 DNA reads TGTGCTAGTGGTGCCCGAGGGGCGGGGGGGCCCACAGATACGCAGTATTTT. The V and J genes are TRBV12-5 and TRBJ2-3, with 9 nucleotides matching TRBD2. The CDR3 is made up of 17 amino acids. The germline V gene has CDR1 LGHNT and CDR2 FRNRAP. V was clipped by 5 bases and J by 2 bases; unmatched bases: 11. The entire variable domain, with the rest obtained from reference TRBV12-5 and TRBJ2-3, is as follows: DARVTQTPRHKVTEMGQEVTMRCQPILGHNTVFWYRQTMMQGLELLAYFRNRAPLDDSGMPKDRFSAEMPDATLATLKIQPSEPRDSAVYFCASGARGAGGPTDTQYFGPGTRLTVL.